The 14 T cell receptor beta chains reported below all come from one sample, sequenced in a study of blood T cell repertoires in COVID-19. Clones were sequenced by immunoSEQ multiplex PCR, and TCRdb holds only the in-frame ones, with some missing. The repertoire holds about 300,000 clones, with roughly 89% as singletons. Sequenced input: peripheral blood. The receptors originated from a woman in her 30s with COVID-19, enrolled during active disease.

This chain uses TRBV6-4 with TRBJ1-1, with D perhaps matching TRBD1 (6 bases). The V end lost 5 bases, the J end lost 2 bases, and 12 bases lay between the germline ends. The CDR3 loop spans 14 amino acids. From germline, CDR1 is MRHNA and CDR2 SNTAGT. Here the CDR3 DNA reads TGTGCCAGCAGTCCCCTGGACAGAAACACTGAAGCTTTCTTT. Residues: CASSPLDRNTEAFF.

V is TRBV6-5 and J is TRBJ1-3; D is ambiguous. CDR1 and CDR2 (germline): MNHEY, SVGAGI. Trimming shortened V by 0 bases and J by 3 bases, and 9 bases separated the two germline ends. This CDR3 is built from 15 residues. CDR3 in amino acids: CASSYSELGGNTIYF. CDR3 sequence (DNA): TGTGCCAGCAGTTACTCTGAGCTAGGTGGAAACACCATATATTTT.

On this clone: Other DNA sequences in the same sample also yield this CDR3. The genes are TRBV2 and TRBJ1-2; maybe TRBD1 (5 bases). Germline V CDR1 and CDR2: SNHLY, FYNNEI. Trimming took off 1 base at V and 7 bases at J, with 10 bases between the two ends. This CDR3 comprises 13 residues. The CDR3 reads CASSEEGRGGYTF. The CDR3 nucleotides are TGTGCCAGCAGTGAAGAGGGGCGAGGTGGCTACACCTTC.

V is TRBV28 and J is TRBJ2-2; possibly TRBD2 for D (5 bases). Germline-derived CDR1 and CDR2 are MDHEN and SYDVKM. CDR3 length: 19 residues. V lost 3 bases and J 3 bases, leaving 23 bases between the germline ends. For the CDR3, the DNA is TGTGCCAGCAGTTTTGAGGGAATTTACCCGAGTGGGGACACCGGGGAGCTGTTTTTT. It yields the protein CASSFEGIYPSGDTGELFF.

CDR3 nucleotide sequence: TGTGCCAGCAGCTTTAGGGTACAGGGGGCACCCCCACAAGAGACCCAGTACTTC. Translation gives CASSFRVQGAPPQETQYF. The rearrangement uses TRBV7-2 and TRBJ2-5, with TRBD1 matching 9 bases. V trimming: 3 bases; J trimming: 2 bases; junction bases outside the gene matches: 13. This CDR3 is 18 amino acids long. The germline V gene has CDR1 SGHTA and CDR2 FQGNSA.

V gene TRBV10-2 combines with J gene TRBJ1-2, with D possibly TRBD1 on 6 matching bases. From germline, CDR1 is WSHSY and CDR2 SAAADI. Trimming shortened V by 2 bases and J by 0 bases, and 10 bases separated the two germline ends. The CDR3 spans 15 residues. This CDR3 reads CASSEMTGANYGYTF. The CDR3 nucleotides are TGCGCCAGCAGTGAGATGACAGGAGCTAACTATGGCTACACCTTC.

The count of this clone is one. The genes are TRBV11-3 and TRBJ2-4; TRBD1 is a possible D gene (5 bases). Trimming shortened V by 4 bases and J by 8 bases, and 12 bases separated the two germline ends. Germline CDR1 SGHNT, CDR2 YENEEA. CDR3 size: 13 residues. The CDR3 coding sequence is TGTGCCAGCAGCTCGGGCAGGGTTGACATTCAGTACTTC. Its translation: CASSSGRVDIQYF.

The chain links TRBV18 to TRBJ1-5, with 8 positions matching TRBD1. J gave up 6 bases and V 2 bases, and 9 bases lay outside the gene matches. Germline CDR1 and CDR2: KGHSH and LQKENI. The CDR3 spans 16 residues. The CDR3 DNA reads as TGTGCCAGCTCACCATTTGGGACAGGTCCCGGTCAGCCCCAGCATTTT. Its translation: CASSPFGTGPGQPQHF.

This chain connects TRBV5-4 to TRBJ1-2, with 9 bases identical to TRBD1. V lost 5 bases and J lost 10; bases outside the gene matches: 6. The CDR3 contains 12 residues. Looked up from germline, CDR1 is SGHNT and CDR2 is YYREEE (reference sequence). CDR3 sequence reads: CASSSDRGIYTF. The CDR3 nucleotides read TGTGCCAGCAGTTCGGACAGGGGAATCTACACCTTC.

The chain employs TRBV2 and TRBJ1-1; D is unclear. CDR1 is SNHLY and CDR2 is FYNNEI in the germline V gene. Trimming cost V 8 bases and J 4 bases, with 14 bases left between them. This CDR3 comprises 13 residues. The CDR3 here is CASGERDPTEAFF. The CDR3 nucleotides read TGTGCCAGCGGAGAACGCGACCCCACTGAAGCTTTCTTT.

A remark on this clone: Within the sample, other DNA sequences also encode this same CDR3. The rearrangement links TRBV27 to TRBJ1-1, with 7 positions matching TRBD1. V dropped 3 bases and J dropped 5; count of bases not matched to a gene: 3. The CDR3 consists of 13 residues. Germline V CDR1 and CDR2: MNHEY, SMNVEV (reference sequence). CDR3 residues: CASSFGRGTEAFF. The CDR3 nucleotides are TGTGCCAGCAGTTTTGGCAGGGGGACTGAAGCTTTCTTT.

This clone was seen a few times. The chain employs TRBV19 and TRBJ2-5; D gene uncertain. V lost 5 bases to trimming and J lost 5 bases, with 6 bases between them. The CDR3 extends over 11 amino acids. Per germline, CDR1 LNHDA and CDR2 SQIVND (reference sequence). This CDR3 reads CASSQMETQYF. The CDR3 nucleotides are TGTGCCAGTAGTCAGATGGAGACCCAGTACTTC.

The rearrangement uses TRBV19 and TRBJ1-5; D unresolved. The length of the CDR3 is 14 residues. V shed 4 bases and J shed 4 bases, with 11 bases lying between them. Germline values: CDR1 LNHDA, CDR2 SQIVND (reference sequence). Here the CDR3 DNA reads TGTGCCAGTAGTAATCAAGCGAGAAATCAGCCCCAGCATTTT. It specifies CASSNQARNQPQHF.

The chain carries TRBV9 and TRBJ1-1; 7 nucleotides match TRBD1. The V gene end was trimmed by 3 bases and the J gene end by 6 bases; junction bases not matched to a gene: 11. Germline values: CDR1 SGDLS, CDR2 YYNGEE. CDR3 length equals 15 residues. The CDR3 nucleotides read TGTGCCAGCAGCGGTGGGGACAGCCTTAGGGCTGAAGCTTTCTTT. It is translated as CASSGGDSLRAEAFF. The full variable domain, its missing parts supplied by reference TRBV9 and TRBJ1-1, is DSGVTQTPKHLITATGQRVTLRCSPRSGDLSVYWYQQSLDQGLQFLIQYYNGEERAKGNILERFSAQQFPDLHSELNLSSLELGDSALYFCASSGGDSLRAEAFFGQGTRLTVV.